The clone carrying this T cell receptor (beta chain) has a handful of counts. These data come from a study of human T cells and chemical hapten exposure. Study background: Doses of diphenylcyclopropenone went to the patients' scalps weekly throughout the approximately 26-week study. Small pooled library volume differences mainly caused per-sample TCR yield variation.

The germline CDR1 and CDR2 sequences are MGHDK and SYGVNS. This CDR3 region has 10 residues. V was trimmed by 10 bases and J by 3 bases, leaving 7 bases between them. As to time point: patch test 1, 2 weeks after DPC sensitization. The treatment is: therapeutic diphenylcyclopropenone sensitization with weekly scalp DPC. Donors, patients with alopecia ranging from 18 to 70 years old and judged suitable for DPC, provided samples. In the library, unique molecular identifiers were attached to individual cDNA molecules. MiXCR, run by TCRdb on the RACE reads, gives a single entry per CDR3 protein. The table includes around 120,000 distinct CDR3 sequences, about 11% detected once.

The receptor comes from a woman in her 40s with alopecia areata. Some clones in this sample may be carry-over from other donors' samples. The rearrangement links TRBV25-1 to TRBJ2-7; D unclear. Sample: whole blood, taken in connection with sensitization to the hapten diphenylcyclopropenone (DPC). The DNA for the CDR3 is TGTGCCACCCCGGGCTACGAGCAGTACTTC. It specifies CATPGYEQYF.